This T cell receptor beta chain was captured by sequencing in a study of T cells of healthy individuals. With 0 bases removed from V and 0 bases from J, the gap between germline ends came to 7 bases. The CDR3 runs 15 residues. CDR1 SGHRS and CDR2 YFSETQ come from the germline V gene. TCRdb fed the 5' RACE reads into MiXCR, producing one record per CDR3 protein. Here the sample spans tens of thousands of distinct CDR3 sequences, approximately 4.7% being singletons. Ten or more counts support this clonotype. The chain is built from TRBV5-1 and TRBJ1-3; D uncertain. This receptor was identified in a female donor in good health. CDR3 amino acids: CASSLEGYSGNTIYF. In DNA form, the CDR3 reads TGCGCCAGCAGCTTGGAGGGCTACTCTGGAAACACCATATATTTT.